These 19 T cell receptor beta chains originate from one sample sequenced in a study of shared clonotypes between healthy human individuals. Some clones are missing from TCRdb's copy, which holds only in-frame ones; the method was immunoSEQ multiplex PCR. Among about 2 million clones listed, roughly 94% were seen once. The sequenced sample was naive CD4+ T cells sorted from blood. Noted subset: CD45RA+ positively selected. Every receptor here comes from a man aged 18 to 30 in good health.

The chain links TRBV5-1 to TRBJ2-5, with TRBD1 matching 8 bases. Germline CDR1 is SGHRS and CDR2 is YFSETQ. The CDR3 has 15 residues. The ends lost 4 bases at V and 1 base at J; junction bases unmatched: 6. In DNA, the CDR3 is TGCGCCAGCAGCACAATTACAGGGGGCCAAGAGACCCAGTACTTC. Translated, it gives CASSTITGGQETQYF. Using reference TRBV5-1 and TRBJ2-5 for the parts outside the CDR3, the full variable domain is KAGVTQTPRYLIKTRGQQVTLSCSPISGHRSVSWYQQTPGQGLQFLFEYFSETQRNKGNFPGRFSGRQFSNSRSEMNVSTLELGDSALYLCASSTITGGQETQYFGPGTRLLVL.

This chain connects TRBV11-2 to TRBJ1-4, with 8 bases that match TRBD1. The CDR3 covers 17 residues. Germline-derived CDR1 and CDR2 are SGHAT and FQNNGV. Trimming removed 4 bases from V and 0 bases from J; junction bases left unmatched: 7. CDR3 sequence: CASSSGTGPATNEKLFF. CDR3 DNA: TGTGCCAGCAGCTCTGGGACAGGACCCGCAACTAATGAAAAACTGTTTTTT. Supplemented by reference TRBV11-2 and TRBJ1-4, the full variable domain reads EAGVAQSPRYKIIEKRQSVAFWCNPISGHATLYWYQQILGQGPKLLIQFQNNGVVDDSQLPKDRFSAERLKGVDSTLKIQPAKLEDSAVYLCASSSGTGPATNEKLFFGSGTQLSVL.

A word on this clone: The sample carries other DNA sequences with the same CDR3. The rearrangement joins TRBV10-1 to TRBJ2-3; no reliable D call. CDR3 size: 13 residues. Germline V gene lookup returns CDR1 WNHNN and CDR2 SYGVQD (reference sequence). Between the trimmed V and J ends, which lost 0 bases and 3 bases, there was a span of 4 bases. The CDR3 region has the DNA TGCGCCAGCAGTGAGTCGGGGACAGATACGCAGTATTTT. Translation: CASSESGTDTQYF.

This rearrangement joins TRBV19 to TRBJ2-7; TRBD2 agrees at 11 bases. This CDR3 has 15 amino acids. Germline V gene sequence: CDR1 LNHDA, CDR2 SQIVND (reference sequence). Trimming cost V 6 bases and J 4 bases; bases outside gene matches: 8. The CDR3 sequence is CASRTTSGSFYEQYF. As DNA, the CDR3 is TGTGCCAGTAGGACTACTAGCGGGAGCTTTTACGAGCAGTACTTC.

The CDR3 loop reads CASSDGSGGAKEQFF. CDR3 coding DNA: TGCGCCAGCAGTGACGGGTCCGGGGGGGCTAAAGAGCAGTTCTTC. The chain is built from TRBV10-1 and TRBJ2-1; 8 bases are shared with TRBD2. Germline values: CDR1 WNHNN, CDR2 SYGVQD (reference sequence). The CDR3 totals 15 residues. V shed 3 bases, J shed 10 bases, and the junction held 11 bases outside the gene matches.

The chain employs TRBV6-5 and TRBJ1-6; D gene unclear. V gave up 0 bases and J gave up 6 bases, with 12 bases separating them. The CDR3 totals 16 residues. The V gene's germline CDR1 is MNHEY and CDR2 SVGAGI. This CDR3 is CASSYSSRGSNSPLHF. The CDR3, as DNA: TGTGCCAGCAGTTACTCGAGTAGAGGCAGTAATTCACCCCTCCACTTT.

V is TRBV5-1 and J is TRBJ1-1, with 10 bases identical to TRBD1. Trimming took 0 bases from V and 4 from J; bases not matched to a gene: 3. The CDR3 runs to 15 residues. CDR1 is SGHRS, CDR2 YFSETQ, per germline. CDR3 region: CASSLGRTGGTEAFF. The CDR3 DNA reads TGCGCCAGCAGCTTGGGCAGGACAGGGGGCACTGAAGCTTTCTTT.

V and J are TRBV5-5 and TRBJ2-3; 12 bases align to TRBD2. CDR1 is SGHKS and CDR2 is YYEKEE in the germline V gene (reference sequence). The CDR3 sequence is 16 residues long. V trimming: 3 bases; J trimming: 0 bases; junction bases outside the gene matches: 2. The CDR3 protein is CASSSGLAGSTDTQYF. In DNA, the CDR3 is TGTGCCAGCAGCTCTGGACTAGCGGGGAGCACAGATACGCAGTATTTT.

In its sample, this clone was seen a few times. Other DNA variants within this sample encode the same CDR3. V is TRBV5-1 and J is TRBJ2-5; D is unclear. Trimming left V 0 bases short and J 1 base short, with 4 bases between. Per the germline V gene, CDR1 is SGHRS and CDR2 is YFSETQ. The CDR3 runs 13 residues. CDR3: CASSLGIQETQYF. CDR3 DNA: TGCGCCAGCAGCTTGGGAATCCAAGAGACCCAGTACTTC.

This clone was seen more than once but under ten times. The chain employs TRBV28 and TRBJ1-6; 8 nucleotides align to TRBD1. The J segment lost 7 bases and the V segment lost 9 bases, leaving 14 bases of the junction unmatched. This CDR3 is 16 amino acids long. Germline assignment: CDR1 MDHEN and CDR2 SYDVKM. CDR3 sequence (DNA): TGTGCCAGTCTTGCCGCAGGGGGCAGTTGGAATTCACCCCTCCACTTT. This translates into CASLAAGGSWNSPLHF.

The DNA of the CDR3 is TGCGCCAGCAGCCCCGGGACAAGCATCAACGAGCAGTACTTC. It specifies CASSPGTSINEQYF. The chain joins TRBV10-2 to TRBJ2-7, with TRBD1 as a possible D gene (6 bases). V was shortened by 6 bases and J by 5 bases, with 17 bases between the two germline ends. The V gene's germline CDR1 is WSHSY and CDR2 SAAADI. CDR3 length: 14 amino acids.

The V gene is TRBV9, the J gene TRBJ2-7; D possibly corresponds to TRBD1 (6 bases). Germline V lookup: CDR1 SGDLS, CDR2 YYNGEE. The CDR3 runs 18 residues. V was shortened by 4 bases and J by 0 bases, with 23 bases between the two germline ends. The DNA of the CDR3 is TGTGCCAGCAGCCCTCAGGCAGGGGATACTATTCGCTCCTACGAGCAGTACTTC. Its protein is CASSPQAGDTIRSYEQYF.

The chain combines TRBV19 with TRBJ1-5, with no clear D. The CDR3 totals 17 residues. Germline V lookup: CDR1 LNHDA, CDR2 SQIVND (reference sequence). Trimming pared 1 base from V and 1 base from J, leaving 14 bases between. CDR3: CASSIGRAGQSNQPQHF. CDR3 in DNA: TGTGCCAGTAGTATAGGACGAGCGGGTCAAAGCAATCAGCCCCAGCATTTT.

The chain is built from TRBV9 and TRBJ2-2; TRBD1 or TRBD2 may be the D gene (5 bases each). Germline V lookup: CDR1 SGDLS, CDR2 YYNGEE. The CDR3 has 14 residues. V shed 1 base and J shed 6 bases, with 10 bases lying between them. Written as DNA, the CDR3 is TGTGCCAGCAGCGTAACCTGGGGGTCCGGGGAGCTGTTTTTT. It yields the protein CASSVTWGSGELFF. Filled out from reference TRBV9 and TRBJ2-2, the complete variable domain reads DSGVTQTPKHLITATGQRVTLRCSPRSGDLSVYWYQQSLDQGLQFLIQYYNGEERAKGNILERFSAQQFPDLHSELNLSSLELGDSALYFCASSVTWGSGELFFGEGSRLTVL.

The chain recombines TRBV6-6 with TRBJ2-5; the D gene is possibly TRBD1 (5 bases). In germline, CDR1 is MNHNY, CDR2 SVGAGI (reference sequence). V was clipped by 4 bases and J by 5 bases, with 11 bases between them. The CDR3 sequence is 13 residues long. The CDR3 loop is CASSWGRMETQYF. The CDR3 DNA reads TGTGCCAGCAGTTGGGGCCGGATGGAGACCCAGTACTTC.

In the case of this clone: The same CDR3 can be traced to other DNA sequences in this sample. The rearrangement uses TRBV27 and TRBJ2-7; 9 bases are a match to TRBD2. The CDR3 is 14 amino acids. The germline gives CDR1 MNHEY, CDR2 SMNVEV (reference sequence). J was trimmed by 2 bases and V by 1 base; bases with no gene match: 0. The CDR3 DNA reads as TGTGCCAGCAGTTTATTAGCGGGGGCCTACGAGCAGTACTTC. Its protein is CASSLLAGAYEQYF.

This clone appeared a single time. Other DNA sequences of this sample code for an identical CDR3. The chain uses TRBV9 and TRBJ2-1; TRBD2 matches 12 bases. CDR3 size: 15 residues. Germline V gene lookup returns CDR1 SGDLS and CDR2 YYNGEE. V shed 4 bases and J 7 bases; nucleotides not matched to a gene: 6. CDR3 protein: CASSPGLAGGNEQFF. The DNA for the CDR3 is TGTGCCAGCAGCCCGGGACTAGCGGGTGGTAATGAGCAGTTCTTC.

This clone showed up just once. At the DNA level, this CDR3 is encoded by other sequences in the same sample as well. The J gene is TRBJ2-7, the V gene TRBV5-1, with 12 nucleotides matching TRBD2. V lost 5 bases to trimming and J lost 1 base; unmatched junction nucleotides: 1. Germline lookup yields CDR1 SGHRS and CDR2 YFSETQ. CDR3 size: 14 residues. The chain's CDR3 is CASSGTSGSYEQYF. The CDR3 coding sequence is TGCGCCAGCAGTGGGACTAGCGGGTCCTACGAGCAGTACTTC. Using reference TRBV5-1 and TRBJ2-7 for the parts outside the CDR3, the full variable domain is KAGVTQTPRYLIKTRGQQVTLSCSPISGHRSVSWYQQTPGQGLQFLFEYFSETQRNKGNFPGRFSGRQFSNSRSEMNVSTLELGDSALYLCASSGTSGSYEQYFGPGTRLTVT.

This clone has a single count. V usage is TRBV6-6 and J usage is TRBJ2-7; 9 bases match TRBD2. Germline loops: CDR1 MNHNY, CDR2 SVGAGI (reference sequence). CDR3 length equals 16 residues. The J segment lost 5 bases and the V segment lost 8 bases, leaving 16 bases of the junction unmatched. CDR3 nucleotide sequence: TGTGCCAGCTACACTTCGAGCGGGAGGCCCCCCCACGAGCAGTACTTC. Translation: CASYTSSGRPPHEQYF.